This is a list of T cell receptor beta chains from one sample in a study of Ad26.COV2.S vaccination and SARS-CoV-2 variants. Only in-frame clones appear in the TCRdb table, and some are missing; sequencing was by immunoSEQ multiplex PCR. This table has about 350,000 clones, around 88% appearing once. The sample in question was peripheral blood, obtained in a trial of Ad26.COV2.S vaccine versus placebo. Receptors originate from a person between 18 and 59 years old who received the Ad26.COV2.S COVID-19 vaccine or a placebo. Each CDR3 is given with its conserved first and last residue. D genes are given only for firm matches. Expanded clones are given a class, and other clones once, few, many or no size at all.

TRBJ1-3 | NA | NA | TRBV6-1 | CASSEGTLNTIYF | TGTGCCAGCAGTGAAGGGACCCTGAACACCATATATTTT
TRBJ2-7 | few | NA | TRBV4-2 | CASSQDGARARHEQYF | TGTGCCAGCAGCCAAGATGGCGCCAGGGCGAGACACGAGCAGTACTTC
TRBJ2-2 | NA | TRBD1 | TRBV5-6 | CASSLAGTGNAGELFF | TGTGCCAGCAGCTTGGCGGGGACAGGGAACGCCGGGGAGCTGTTTTTT
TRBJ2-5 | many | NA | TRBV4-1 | CATQGGYGETQYF | TGCGCCACCCAGGGGGGATATGGGGAGACCCAGTACTTC
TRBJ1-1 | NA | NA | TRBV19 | CASMLHAMNTEAFF | TGTGCCAGTATGTTACACGCTATGAACACTGAAGCTTTCTTT
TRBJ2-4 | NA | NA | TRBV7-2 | CASSRGAKNIQYF | TGTGCCAGCAGCCGGGGAGCCAAAAACATTCAGTACTTC
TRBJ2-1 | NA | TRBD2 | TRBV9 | CASSPTSGVSYNEQFF | TGTGCCAGCAGCCCTACTAGCGGCGTCTCCTACAATGAGCAGTTCTTC
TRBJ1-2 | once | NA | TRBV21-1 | CASSKVATGSNYGYTF | NA
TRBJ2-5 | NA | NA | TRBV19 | CASSIGREAKTQYF | TGTGCCAGTAGTATTGGCAGGGAAGCGAAGACCCAGTACTTC
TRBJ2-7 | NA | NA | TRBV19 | CASSANRYISYEQYF | TGTGCCAGTAGCGCCAACAGGTACATCTCCTACGAGCAGTACTTC
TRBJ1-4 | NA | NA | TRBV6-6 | CASSYVSTTNEKLFF | TGTGCCAGCAGTTACGTTTCCACTACTAATGAAAAACTGTTTTTT
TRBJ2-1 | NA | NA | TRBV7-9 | CASSFALGRYNEQFF | TGTGCCAGCAGCTTCGCCCTAGGCAGGTACAATGAGCAGTTCTTC
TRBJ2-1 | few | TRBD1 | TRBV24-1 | CATSAQGARWNEQFF | TGTGCCACCAGCGCACAGGGGGCGCGGTGGAATGAGCAGTTCTTC
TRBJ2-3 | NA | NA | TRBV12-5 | CASGRTDTDTQYF | TGTGCTAGTGGCCGGACAGACACAGATACGCAGTATTTT
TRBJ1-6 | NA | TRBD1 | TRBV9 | CASSKAGTGVSPLHF | TGTGCCAGCAGCAAAGCCGGGACAGGGGTCTCACCCCTCCACTTT